This TCR beta chain was captured by sequencing in a study of shared clonotypes between healthy human individuals. Overall study context: CD4 naive and memory got three plates each, CD8 naive two, CD8 memory one.

Naive CD8 cells lacked CD45RO and underwent positive selection for CCR7, leaving out terminally differentiated effector memory CD45RA+ cells. The method was immunoSEQ multiplex PCR; TCRdb's version includes in-frame clones alone and lacks a portion of them. The sample has nearly 600,000 clones; about 95% are singletons. The CDR3 totals 12 residues. From germline, CDR1 is MNHNY and CDR2 SVGAGI (reference sequence). This clone was picked up one time. The receptor comes from a woman aged 25 to 45 in good health. Sequencing used naive CD8+ T cells sorted from blood. The chain employs TRBV6-6 and TRBJ2-5; D unresolved. The J call may be mistaken, given a closer DNA end match to TRBJ2-7. The CDR3 protein is CASSPPSYEQYF. The CDR3 region has the DNA TGTGCCAGCAGTCCCCCCTCCTACGAGCAGTACTTC.